The source of this T cell receptor (beta chain) is a study of blood T cells in healthy people across ages. Regarding this clonotype: A much larger clone is a single base away; this may be a read error.

Germline-derived CDR1 and CDR2 are DFQATT and SNEGSKA (reference sequence). The CDR3 totals 15 residues. Alongside a J-beta primer mix, a sample-barcoded 5' primer served in a second PCR lasting about 7 to 12 cycles. A single record per CDR3 protein comes from TCRdb applying MiXCR to the 5' RACE reads. The repertoire has 1.5 million to 2 million distinct CDR3 sequences, about 31% of them found once; the top ten carry around 11%. V and J are TRBV20-1 and TRBJ2-6; TRBD2 matches 8 bases. This TCR came from a woman under 40 in good health. The sample comprised blood. CDR3: CSASQRESLGNVRTF. CDR3 coding DNA: TGCAGTGCTAGTCAGCGGGAGTCTCTAGGCAACGTCCGGACTTTC.